This passage covers 14 T cell receptor beta chains from one sample sequenced in a study of blood T cell repertoires in COVID-19. Sequenced by immunoSEQ multiplex PCR; TCRdb stores in-frame clones only, minus some. This sample has 80,000 to 100,000 clones, with roughly 80% found just once. The sequenced sample consisted of peripheral blood. These receptors all come from a man between 60 and 75 years old with acute or convalescent COVID-19.

The chain couples TRBV5-1 to TRBJ2-1; TRBD1 aligns across 10 bases. CDR3 length equals 16 residues. Trimming cost V 3 bases and J 9 bases; bases outside gene matches: 12. The V gene's germline CDR1 is SGHRS and CDR2 YFSETQ. The CDR3 sequence: CASSSQGQGDSSEQFF. CDR3 coding DNA: TGCGCCAGCAGCTCTCAAGGACAGGGGGATTCAAGTGAGCAGTTCTTC.

This clone was observed a single time. The rearrangement links TRBV24-1 to TRBJ2-3, with 10 bases lining up with TRBD1. Trimming cost V 4 bases and J 4 bases; bases outside gene matches: 10. The CDR3 spans 17 residues. CDR1 and CDR2 (germline): KGHDR, SFDVKD. CDR3 bases: TGTGCCACCAGTGAACCCGGGACAGGGGTGGCCGCAGATACGCAGTATTTT. This sequence encodes CATSEPGTGVAADTQYF.

This clone was seen once. V usage is TRBV18 and J usage is TRBJ2-7; TRBD2 matches 9 bases. The V segment lost 6 bases and the J segment 4 bases; nucleotides outside the gene matches: 10. The CDR3 runs to 15 residues. Germline-derived CDR1 and CDR2 are KGHSH and LQKENI. CDR3 sequence reads: CASSPIAGAGYEQYF. The CDR3 region has the DNA TGTGCCAGCTCCCCCATAGCGGGGGCGGGGTACGAGCAGTACTTC.

The rearrangement joins TRBV24-1 to TRBJ2-2; weak D call: TRBD1 (9 bases). Deletions cut 3 bases from V and 4 bases from J, with 20 bases between. CDR3 length: 18 residues. Germline V gene data show CDR1 as KGHDR and CDR2 as SFDVKD. As DNA, the CDR3 is TGTGCCACCAGTGATGCCCCGGGAGGGACAGGGCGCACCGGGGAGCTGTTTTTT. Its translation: CATSDAPGGTGRTGELFF.

The rearrangement joins TRBV11-3 to TRBJ1-6; D uncertain. Germline CDR1 reads SGHNT; CDR2 reads YENEEA. V lost 5 bases to trimming and J lost 2 bases, with 7 bases between them. The CDR3 spans 14 residues. The CDR3 DNA sequence: TGTGCCAGCAGCCTAAGCCCCTATAATTCACCCCTCCACTTT. This encodes CASSLSPYNSPLHF. Supplemented by reference TRBV11-3 and TRBJ1-6, the full variable domain reads EAGVVQSPRYKIIEKKQPVAFWCNPISGHNTLYWYLQNLGQGPELLIRYENEEAVDDSQLPKDRFSAERLKGVDSTLKIQPAELGDSAVYLCASSLSPYNSPLHFGNGTRLTVT.

The chain uses TRBV9 and TRBJ2-7; 10 bases align to TRBD2. V lost 0 bases, J lost 5 bases, and 5 bases stayed unmatched. The CDR3 extends over 15 amino acids. The germline V gene has CDR1 SGDLS and CDR2 YYNGEE. The CDR3 DNA reads TGTGCCAGCAGCGTAGCGGCTAGCGGGAGTCACGAGCAGTACTTC. Encoded protein: CASSVAASGSHEQYF.

In nucleotides, the CDR3 is TGCGCCAGCAGCTTGGGACAGAGCAGCACCGGGGAGCTGTTTTTT. It translates to CASSLGQSSTGELFF. The J gene is TRBJ2-2, the V gene TRBV5-1, with D maybe TRBD1 (5 bases). V was trimmed by 0 bases and J by 4 bases, leaving 10 bases between them. Per germline, CDR1 SGHRS and CDR2 YFSETQ. The CDR3 length is 15 residues.

This chain joins TRBV18 and TRBJ2-1; the D is unclear. Looked up from germline, CDR1 is KGHSH and CDR2 is LQKENI. CDR3 length: 12 residues. Trimming removed 3 bases from V and 5 bases from J, with 5 bases in between. The CDR3 spells CASSPGHNEQFF. The CDR3 nucleotides are TGTGCCAGCTCACCTGGCCACAATGAGCAGTTCTTC.

The chain has TRBV7-4 and TRBJ1-3, with 8 bases matching TRBD1. The germline CDR1 and CDR2 sequences are SGHVT and SQSDAQ. Trimming removed 5 bases from V and 7 bases from J; junction bases left unmatched: 10. This CDR3 region has 15 residues. This CDR3 is CASSARQGSGNTIYF. As DNA, the CDR3 is TGTGCCAGCAGCGCACGACAGGGGTCAGGGAACACCATATATTTT.

This clone was seen a few times. The chain employs TRBV30 and TRBJ2-3, with TRBD2 as a possible D gene (5 bases). Trimming left V 0 bases short and J 1 base short, with 8 bases between. Per germline, CDR1 GTSNPN and CDR2 SVGIG (reference sequence). This CDR3 has 14 amino acids. The CDR3 is CAWSVHGGTDTQYF. Here the CDR3 DNA reads TGTGCCTGGAGTGTACACGGGGGCACAGATACGCAGTATTTT.

The rearrangement uses TRBV3-1 (or the pseudogene TRBV3-2) and TRBJ2-7, with a tentative D call TRBD2 (5 bases). CDR1 LGHDT and CDR2 YNNKEL come from the germline V gene (reference sequence). The CDR3 has 15 residues. V lost 4 bases to trimming and J lost 2 bases, with 15 bases between them. In DNA, the CDR3 is TGTGCCAGCAGCCCCCGGCGGGCGGGCACCTACGAGCAGTACTTC. Encoded protein: CASSPRRAGTYEQYF.

The chain has TRBV7-2 and TRBJ2-7, with TRBD1 as a possible D gene (5 bases). Trimming removed 0 bases from V and 3 bases from J, with 9 bases in between. Germline V gene sequence: CDR1 SGHTA, CDR2 FQGNSA. The CDR3 consists of 14 residues. Here the CDR3 DNA reads TGTGCCAGCAGCTTAGCCGCAGGGAACTACGAGCAGTACTTC. Translation: CASSLAAGNYEQYF.

This clone has just one count. The V call is TRBV28, the J call TRBJ2-5; 7 bases are shared with TRBD1. The CDR3 has 15 residues. J gave up 5 bases and V 2 bases, and 8 bases lay outside the gene matches. Germline V CDR1 and CDR2: MDHEN, SYDVKM. CDR3 protein: CASSLNRGAWETQYF. For the CDR3, the DNA is TGTGCCAGCAGTTTAAACAGGGGCGCGTGGGAGACCCAGTACTTC.

This clone was seen a few times. This chain connects TRBV19 to TRBJ1-3; D perhaps matches TRBD1 (5 bases). The V gene's germline CDR1 is LNHDA and CDR2 SQIVND (reference sequence). Trimming pared 0 bases from V and 1 base from J, leaving 16 bases between. The CDR3 is made up of 18 amino acids. CDR3 region: CASSIDHRGGGSGNTIYF. The CDR3 DNA reads TGTGCCAGTAGTATAGATCATAGGGGCGGCGGTTCTGGAAACACCATATATTTT.